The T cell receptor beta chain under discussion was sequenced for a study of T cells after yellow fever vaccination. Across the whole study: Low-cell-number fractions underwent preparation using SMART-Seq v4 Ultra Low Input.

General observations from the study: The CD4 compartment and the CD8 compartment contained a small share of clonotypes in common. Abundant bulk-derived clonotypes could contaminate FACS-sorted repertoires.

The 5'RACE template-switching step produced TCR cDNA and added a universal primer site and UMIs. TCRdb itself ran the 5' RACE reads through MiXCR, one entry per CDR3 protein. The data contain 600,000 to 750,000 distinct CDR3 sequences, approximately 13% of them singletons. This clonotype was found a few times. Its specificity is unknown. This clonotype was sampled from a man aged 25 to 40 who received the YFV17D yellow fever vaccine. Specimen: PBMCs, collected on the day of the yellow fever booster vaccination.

DNA of the CDR3: TGCAGTGCTAGTTACGGGGGGCGAGATCAGCCCCAGCATTTT. Encoded protein: CSASYGGRDQPQHF. The genes are TRBV20-1 and TRBJ1-5; the D gene is possibly TRBD1 (6 bases). The germline gives CDR1 DFQATT, CDR2 SNEGSKA (reference sequence). Trimming pared 3 bases from V and 5 bases from J, leaving 14 bases between. This CDR3 is 14 amino acids long.